This T cell receptor beta chain was sequenced for a study of OX40 agonist ivuxolimab in advanced cancers. Looking at the study overall: Dose-escalation patients were diagnosed with hepatocellular carcinoma, melanoma, renal cell cancer or head and neck cancer. Prior anti-PD-1, anti-PD-L1 or anti-CTLA-4 therapy did not bar entry, and about 40% had some.

Method: immunoSEQ multiplex PCR; TCRdb's copy keeps in-frame clones and lacks some. The sample includes tens of thousands of clones, about 86% of them seen just once. The V gene's germline CDR1 is SGDLS and CDR2 YYNGEE. V lost 4 bases, J lost 4 bases, and 7 bases stayed unmatched. CDR3 length equals 15 residues. Sample: CD4+ or CD8+ T cells sorted from blood, taken in a trial of the OX40 agonist ivuxolimab. This chain joins TRBV9 and TRBJ2-1, with 8 bases fitting TRBD2. The receptor was derived from an adult with an advanced solid tumor such as melanoma, head and neck, liver or kidney cancer. For the CDR3, the DNA is TGTGCCAGCAGCTCCGGACTAGCAGAGTACAATGAGCAGTTCTTC. Encoded protein: CASSSGLAEYNEQFF.